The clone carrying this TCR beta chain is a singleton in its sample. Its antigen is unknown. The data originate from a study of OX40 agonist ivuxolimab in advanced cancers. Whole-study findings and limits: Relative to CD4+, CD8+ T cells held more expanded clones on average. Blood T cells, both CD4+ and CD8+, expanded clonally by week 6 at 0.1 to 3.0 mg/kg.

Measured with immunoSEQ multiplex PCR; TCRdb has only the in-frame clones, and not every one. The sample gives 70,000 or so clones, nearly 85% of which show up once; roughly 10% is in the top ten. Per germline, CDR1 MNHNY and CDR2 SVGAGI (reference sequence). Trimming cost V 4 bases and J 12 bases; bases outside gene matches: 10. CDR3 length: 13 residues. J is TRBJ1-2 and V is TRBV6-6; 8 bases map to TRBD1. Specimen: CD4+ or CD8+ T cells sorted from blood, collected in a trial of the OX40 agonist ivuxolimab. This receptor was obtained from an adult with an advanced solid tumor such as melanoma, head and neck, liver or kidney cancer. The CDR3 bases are TGTGCCAGCAGTTCCTTGGACAGGGAGCAGCACACCTTC. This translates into CASSSLDREQHTF.